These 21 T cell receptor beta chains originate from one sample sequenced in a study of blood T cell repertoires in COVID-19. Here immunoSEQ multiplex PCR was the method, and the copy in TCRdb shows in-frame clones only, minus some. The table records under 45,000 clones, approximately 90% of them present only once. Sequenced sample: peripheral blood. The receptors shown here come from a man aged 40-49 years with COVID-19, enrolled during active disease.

DNA for the CDR3: TGTGCCAGCAGCGATACAGGGGGTAGTACTGGAAACACCATATATTTT. Amino acids: CASSDTGGSTGNTIYF. The V and J genes are TRBV3-1 (or the pseudogene TRBV3-2) and TRBJ1-3; 8 nucleotides match TRBD1. The CDR3 has 16 residues. V shed 5 bases, J shed 2 bases, and the junction held 8 bases outside the gene matches. Per germline, CDR1 LGHDT and CDR2 YNNKEL (reference sequence).

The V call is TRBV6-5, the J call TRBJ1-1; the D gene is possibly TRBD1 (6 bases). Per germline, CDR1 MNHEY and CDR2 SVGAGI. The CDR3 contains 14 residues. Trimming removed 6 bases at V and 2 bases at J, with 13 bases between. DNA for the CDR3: TGTGCCAGCAGCATCGGACAGATCAACACTGAAGCTTTCTTT. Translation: CASSIGQINTEAFF.

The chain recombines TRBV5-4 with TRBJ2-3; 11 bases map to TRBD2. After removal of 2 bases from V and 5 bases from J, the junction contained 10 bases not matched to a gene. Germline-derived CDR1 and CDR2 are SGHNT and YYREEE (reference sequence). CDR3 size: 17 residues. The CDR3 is CASSFAEGLAGGDTQYF. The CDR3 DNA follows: TGTGCCAGCAGCTTTGCCGAGGGGCTAGCGGGAGGAGATACGCAGTATTTT.

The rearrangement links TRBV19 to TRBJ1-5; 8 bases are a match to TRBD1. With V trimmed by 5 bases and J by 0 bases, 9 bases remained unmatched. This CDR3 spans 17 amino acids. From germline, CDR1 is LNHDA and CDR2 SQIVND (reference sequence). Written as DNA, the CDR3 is TGTGCCAGTAGTTATAAAACAGGGGGTGGTAGCAATCAGCCCCAGCATTTT. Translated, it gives CASSYKTGGGSNQPQHF.

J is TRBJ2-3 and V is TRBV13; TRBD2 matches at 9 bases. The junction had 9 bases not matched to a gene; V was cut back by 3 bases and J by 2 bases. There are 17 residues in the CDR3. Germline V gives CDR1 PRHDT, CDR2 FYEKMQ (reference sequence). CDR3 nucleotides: TGTGCCAGCAGCTTGGGTTTGGCGGGAGGGCCCACAGATACGCAGTATTTT. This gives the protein CASSLGLAGGPTDTQYF.

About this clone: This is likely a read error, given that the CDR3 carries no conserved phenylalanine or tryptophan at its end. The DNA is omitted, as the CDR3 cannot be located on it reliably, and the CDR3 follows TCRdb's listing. The CDR3 loop is CASSSSGGSPNP. This rearrangement joins TRBV13 to TRBJ1-2. The CDR3 sequence runs 12 residues, both termini included. The V gene's germline CDR1 is PRHDT and CDR2 FYEKMQ (reference sequence).

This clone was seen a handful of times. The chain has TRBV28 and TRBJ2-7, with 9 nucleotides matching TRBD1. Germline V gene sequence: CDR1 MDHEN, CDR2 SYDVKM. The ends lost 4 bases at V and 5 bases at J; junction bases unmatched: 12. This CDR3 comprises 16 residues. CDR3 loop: CASSYTLGQGGNEQYF. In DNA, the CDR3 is TGTGCCAGCAGTTATACACTGGGACAGGGCGGAAACGAGCAGTACTTC.

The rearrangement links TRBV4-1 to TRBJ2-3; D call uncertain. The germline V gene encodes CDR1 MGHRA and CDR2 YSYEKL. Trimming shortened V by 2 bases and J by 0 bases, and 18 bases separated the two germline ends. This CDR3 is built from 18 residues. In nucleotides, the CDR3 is TGCGCCAGCAGCCAAACCCCAACGGCGGCTACTAGCACAGATACGCAGTATTTT. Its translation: CASSQTPTAATSTDTQYF.

The DNA for the CDR3 is TGTGCCAGTACCCCGGACAGGTATAGCAATCAGCCCCAGCATTTT. Protein: CASTPDRYSNQPQHF. The rearrangement uses TRBV19 and TRBJ1-5, with 7 bases that match TRBD1. Germline V gives CDR1 LNHDA, CDR2 SQIVND (reference sequence). CDR3 length: 15 amino acids. Unmatched junction bases numbered 6, after V lost 7 bases and J lost 0 bases.

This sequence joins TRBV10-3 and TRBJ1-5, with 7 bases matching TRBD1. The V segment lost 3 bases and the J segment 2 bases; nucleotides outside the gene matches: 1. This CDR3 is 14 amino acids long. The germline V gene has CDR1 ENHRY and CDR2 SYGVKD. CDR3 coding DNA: TGTGCCATCAGTGATACAGGGGGCAATCAGCCCCAGCATTTT. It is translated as CAISDTGGNQPQHF.

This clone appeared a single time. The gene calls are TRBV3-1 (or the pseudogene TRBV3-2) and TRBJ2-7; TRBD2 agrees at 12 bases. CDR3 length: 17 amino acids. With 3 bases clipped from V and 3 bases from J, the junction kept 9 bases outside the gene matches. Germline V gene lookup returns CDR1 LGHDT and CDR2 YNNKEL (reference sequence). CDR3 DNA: TGTGCCAGCAGCCAGCTTCCACTAGCGGGAGGCGTCTACGAGCAGTACTTC. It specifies CASSQLPLAGGVYEQYF.

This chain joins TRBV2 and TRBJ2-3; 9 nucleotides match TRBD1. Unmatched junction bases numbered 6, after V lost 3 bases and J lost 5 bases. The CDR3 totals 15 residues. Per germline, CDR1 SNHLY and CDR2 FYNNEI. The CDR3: CASSDRDRVRDTQYF. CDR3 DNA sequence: TGTGCCAGCAGTGATCGGGACAGGGTGAGAGATACGCAGTATTTT.

CDR3 DNA: TGTGCCAGCCAGAAACAGGGAAGGCTCTTTGGAAACACCATATATTTT. Protein: CASQKQGRLFGNTIYF. The chain is built from TRBV11-3 and TRBJ1-3; maybe TRBD1 (6 bases). The germline CDR1 and CDR2 sequences are SGHNT and YENEEA. V lost 8 bases, J lost 3 bases, and 20 bases lay in between. This CDR3 contains 16 residues. The full variable domain, its missing parts supplied by reference TRBV11-3 and TRBJ1-3, is EAGVVQSPRYKIIEKKQPVAFWCNPISGHNTLYWYLQNLGQGPELLIRYENEEAVDDSQLPKDRFSAERLKGVDSTLKIQPAELGDSAVYLCASQKQGRLFGNTIYFGEGSWLTVV.

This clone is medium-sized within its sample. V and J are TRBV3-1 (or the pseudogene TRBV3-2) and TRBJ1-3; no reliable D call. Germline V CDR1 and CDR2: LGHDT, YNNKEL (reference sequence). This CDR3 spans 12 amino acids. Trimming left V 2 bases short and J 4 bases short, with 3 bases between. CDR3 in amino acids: CASSQTGNTIYF. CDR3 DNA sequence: TGTGCCAGCAGCCAAACAGGAAACACCATATATTTT.

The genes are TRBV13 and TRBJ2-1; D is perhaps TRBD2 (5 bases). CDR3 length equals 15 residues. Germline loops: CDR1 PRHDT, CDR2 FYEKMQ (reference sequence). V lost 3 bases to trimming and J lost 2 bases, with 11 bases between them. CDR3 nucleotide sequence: TGTGCCAGCAGCTTGGGTAGCGCAACCTACAATGAGCAGTTCTTC. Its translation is CASSLGSATYNEQFF. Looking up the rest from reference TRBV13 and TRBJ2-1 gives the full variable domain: AAGVIQSPRHLIKEKRETATLKCYPIPRHDTVYWYQQGPGQDPQFLISFYEKMQSDKGSIPDRFSAQQFSDYHSELNMSSLELGDSALYFCASSLGSATYNEQFFGPGTRLTVL.

The CDR3 DNA is TGTGCCATCAGTGGCGGGACAGTTAGCTCTGGGGCCAACGTCCTGACTTTC. It encodes CAISGGTVSSGANVLTF. This rearrangement joins TRBV10-3 to TRBJ2-6, with D maybe TRBD1 (7 bases). The V gene lost 4 bases and the J gene lost 0 bases, with 13 bases spanning the gap. This CDR3 is built from 17 residues. Germline V CDR1 and CDR2: ENHRY, SYGVKD.

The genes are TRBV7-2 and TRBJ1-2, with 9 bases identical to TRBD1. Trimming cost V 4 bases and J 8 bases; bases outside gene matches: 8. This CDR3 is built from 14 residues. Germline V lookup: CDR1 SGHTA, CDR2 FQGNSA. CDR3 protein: CASSSGDRVRGYTF. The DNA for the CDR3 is TGTGCCAGCAGCTCAGGGGACAGGGTGAGAGGCTACACCTTC. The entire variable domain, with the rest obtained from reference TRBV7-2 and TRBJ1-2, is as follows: GAGVSQSPSNKVTEKGKDVELRCDPISGHTALYWYRQSLGQGLEFLIYFQGNSAPDKSGLPSDRFSAERTGGSVSTLTIQRTQQEDSAVYLCASSSGDRVRGYTFGSGTRLTVV.

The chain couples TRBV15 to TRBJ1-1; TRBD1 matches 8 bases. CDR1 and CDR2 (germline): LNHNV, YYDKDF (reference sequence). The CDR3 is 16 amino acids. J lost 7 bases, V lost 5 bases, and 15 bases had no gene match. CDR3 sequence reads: CATSFEGYRGESEAFF. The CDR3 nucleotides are TGTGCCACCAGCTTCGAGGGTTACAGGGGGGAAAGTGAAGCTTTCTTT.

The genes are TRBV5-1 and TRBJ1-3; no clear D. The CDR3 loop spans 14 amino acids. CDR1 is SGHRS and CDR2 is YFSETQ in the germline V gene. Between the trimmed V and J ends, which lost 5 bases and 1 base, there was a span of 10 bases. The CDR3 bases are TGCGCCAGCAGATCTTCGGGGTCTGGAAACACCATATATTTT. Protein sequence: CASRSSGSGNTIYF.

CDR3 protein: CASSQLVSRGYTF. The CDR3 DNA reads TGTGCCAGCAGCCAACTGGTCTCGAGGGGCTACACCTTC. The chain is built from TRBV3-1 (or the pseudogene TRBV3-2) and TRBJ1-2, with D unclear. CDR1 LGHDT and CDR2 YNNKEL come from the germline V gene (reference sequence). The CDR3 sequence is 13 residues long. V dropped 2 bases and J dropped 8 bases, with 12 bases sitting between them.

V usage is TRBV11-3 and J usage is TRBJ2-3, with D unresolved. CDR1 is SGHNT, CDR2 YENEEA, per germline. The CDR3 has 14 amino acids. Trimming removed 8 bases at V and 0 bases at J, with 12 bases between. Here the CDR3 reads CASPVIKSTDTQYF. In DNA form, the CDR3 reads TGTGCCAGCCCAGTAATTAAAAGCACAGATACGCAGTATTTT.